These 10 T cell receptor beta chains originate from one sample sequenced in a study of T cell repertoires in cytomegalovirus infection. Via MiXCR, TCRdb re-called the reads, giving one row per CDR3 protein. The repertoire holds approximately 250,000 distinct CDR3 sequences, 6% to 8% seen once, with less than 7.5% in the top ten. Sequencing was done on a sample of PBMCs. These receptors all stem from a human donor in good health (CMV status not recorded). Some clones in this sample may be carry-over from other donors' samples.

This clonotype was picked up many times. V usage is TRBV20-1 and J usage is TRBJ2-3; 8 bases fit TRBD1. CDR1 and CDR2 from the germline V gene are DFQATT and SNEGSKA (reference sequence). V gave up 3 bases and J gave up 1 base; unmatched junction bases: 0. This CDR3 has 13 amino acids. This chain's CDR3 is CSARGQGTDTQYF. CDR3 nucleotide sequence: TGCAGTGCTAGGGGACAGGGCACAGATACGCAGTATTTT.

This clonotype was seen ten or more times. This chain connects TRBV7-9 to TRBJ2-5; D is perhaps TRBD2 (6 bases). Germline values: CDR1 SEHNR, CDR2 FQNEAQ (reference sequence). This CDR3 contains 13 residues. V was shortened by 5 bases and J by 6 bases, with 13 bases between the two germline ends. CDR3 bases: TGTGCCAGCAGCCCGTCGGGGGTCAAGACCCAGTACTTC. Translating it yields CASSPSGVKTQYF. Complete variable domain (other parts from reference TRBV7-9 and TRBJ2-5): DTGVSQNPRHKITKRGQNVTFRCDPISEHNRLYWYRQTLGQGPEFLTYFQNEAQLEKSRLLSDRFSAERPKGSFSTLEIQRTEQGDSAMYLCASSPSGVKTQYFGPGTRLLVL.

This clonotype has at least ten counts. The chain employs TRBV4-1 and TRBJ1-6; no clear D. This CDR3 contains 14 residues. Trimming stripped 1 base from V and 8 bases from J, with 9 bases between. Germline-derived CDR1 and CDR2 are MGHRA and YSYEKL. CDR3 in DNA: TGCGCCAGCAGCCAAGGGGTAGGAGATTCACCCCTCCACTTT. As protein: CASSQGVGDSPLHF.

This clonotype was seen only a few times. The chain uses TRBV7-3 and TRBJ2-2, with 12 bases fitting TRBD2. CDR1 is SGHTA, CDR2 FQGTGA, per germline. V lost 5 bases to trimming and J lost 5 bases; unmatched junction nucleotides: 18. This CDR3 region has 20 residues. The CDR3 bases are TGTGCCAGCAGCCCACTGACGAGGCTAGCGGGGGGGCCTGGGACCGGGGAGCTGTTTTTT. It translates to CASSPLTRLAGGPGTGELFF.

This clonotype was recorded many times. The rearrangement joins TRBV29-1 to TRBJ2-6; D is unresolved. The CDR3 contains 13 residues. V shed 7 bases and J shed 4 bases, with 11 bases lying between them. Germline assignment: CDR1 SQVTM and CDR2 ANQGSEA. In DNA, the CDR3 is TGCAGCGCAGCCCGGGCCGGGGCCAACGTCCTGACTTTC. It encodes CSAARAGANVLTF.

This clonotype was detected many times. The rearrangement joins TRBV7-2 to TRBJ1-1; D gene uncertain. Germline CDR1 is SGHTA and CDR2 is FQGNSA. The CDR3 contains 12 residues. V gave up 2 bases and J gave up 6 bases, with 7 bases separating them. Here the CDR3 DNA reads TGTGCCAGCAGCTTACGTTTCGCTGAAGCTTTCTTT. Its translation: CASSLRFAEAFF.

There are many counts of this clonotype. The J gene is TRBJ1-1, the V gene TRBV2; possibly TRBD1 for D (5 bases). There are 11 residues in the CDR3. Trimming shortened V by 8 bases and J by 8 bases, and 12 bases separated the two germline ends. The germline CDR1 and CDR2 sequences are SNHLY and FYNNEI. Here the CDR3 DNA reads TGTGCCAGCCTACCGGGGGTCGAAGCTTTCTTT. This codes for CASLPGVEAFF.

This clonotype was recorded many times. CDR3 DNA sequence: TGTGCCAGCAGCCAGTACTCTGGGACTAGCGGATACACCGGGGAGCTGTTTTTT. Amino acids: CASSQYSGTSGYTGELFF. V and J are TRBV14 and TRBJ2-2; 11 nucleotides match TRBD2. The CDR3 totals 18 residues. Germline loops: CDR1 SGHDN, CDR2 FVKESK. Trimming at V came to 3 bases and at J to 3 bases, leaving 9 bases not matched to a gene.

This clonotype was picked up many times. The rearrangement links TRBV7-2 to TRBJ2-7; 8 bases are shared with TRBD2. This CDR3 is 15 amino acids long. Trimming at V came to 5 bases and at J to 2 bases, leaving 8 bases not matched to a gene. Per the germline V gene, CDR1 is SGHTA and CDR2 is FQGNSA. The CDR3 coding sequence is TGTGCCAGCAGCAAGCAAGCGGGGGACCCCTACGAGCAGTACTTC. Translated, it gives CASSKQAGDPYEQYF.

The chain employs TRBV6-7 and TRBJ2-1; D remains unclear. TRBV6-7 has ORF status, its function being uncertain. V dropped 0 bases and J dropped 4 bases, with 16 bases sitting between them. CDR3 length: 17 amino acids. The CDR3 loop is CASSYSLLGWVYNEQFF. For the CDR3, the DNA is TGTGCCAGCAGTTACTCTTTGTTGGGTTGGGTGTACAATGAGCAGTTCTTC.